The next 2 T cell receptor beta chains were all read from a single sample in a study of CD8 T cells in Susac syndrome. The RNA, roughly 0.5 to 1 ug, was put through reverse transcription using random hexamers. A single record per CDR3 protein comes from TCRdb applying MiXCR to the immunoSEQ multiplex PCR reads. The sample lists roughly 400,000 distinct CDR3 sequences, around 83% seen once, with about 0.12% in the top ten. Sequencing was done on a sample of CD8+ T cells from PBMCs. The receptor source for this set is a human donor with multiple sclerosis.

The rearrangement uses TRBV29-1 and TRBJ2-2; D is undetermined. The V end lost 1 base, the J end lost 9 bases, and 12 bases lay between the germline ends. This CDR3 region has 13 residues. Looked up from germline, CDR1 is SQVTM and CDR2 is ANQGSEA. In DNA, the CDR3 is TGCAGCGTTGAAGTCACTGGGGTCCGGGAGCTGTTTTTT. This sequence encodes CSVEVTGVRELFF.

This clonotype showed up just once. V gene TRBV28 combines with J gene TRBJ2-7, with D maybe TRBD2 (5 bases). CDR1 is MDHEN and CDR2 is SYDVKM in the germline V gene. Trimming cost V 2 bases and J 4 bases, with 12 bases left between them. CDR3 length equals 14 residues. The CDR3 here is CASSLLADRYEQYF. CDR3 nucleotide sequence: TGTGCCAGCAGTTTACTAGCCGATAGGTACGAGCAGTACTTC.